Detailed here is one TCR beta chain. The antigen is undetermined. Evenly divided among several immunoSEQ plates was the genomic DNA of each subset. Only in-frame clones appear in the TCRdb table, and some are missing; sequencing was by immunoSEQ multiplex PCR. Here the sample spans around 350,000 clones, 73% being singletons. The data were obtained in a study of shared clonotypes between healthy human individuals. Looked up from germline, CDR1 is SEHNR and CDR2 is FQNEAQ (reference sequence). V was pared by 1 base and J by 3 bases, with 5 bases of the junction left unmatched. This CDR3 has 15 residues. Study-wide points: It was observed that 5% to 6.5% of naive CD4 clonotypes were shared across several donors.

The chain recombines TRBV7-9 with TRBJ2-7; 8 bases agree with TRBD2. The specimen was memory CD4+ T cells sorted from blood. The subset: CD45RA-negative fraction. The sequence derives from a man aged 25 to 45 in good health. CDR3 in DNA: TGTGCCAGCAGCTTAGGTGGGCTAGCGGGCTACGAGCAGTACTTC. Its translation: CASSLGGLAGYEQYF.